The T cell receptor beta chain under discussion was sequenced for a study of early T cells in non-severe SARS-CoV-2 infection. TCRdb reprocessed the 5' RACE reads with MiXCR, giving one entry per CDR3 protein. The data contain about 86,000 distinct CDR3 sequences, roughly 14% of them singletons. This clonotype was seen at least ten times. The V gene end was trimmed by 7 bases and the J gene end by 10 bases; junction bases not matched to a gene: 13. Germline CDR1 is SNHLY and CDR2 is FYNNEI. CDR3 length: 15 residues. The V and J genes are TRBV2 and TRBJ2-1, with 10 bases identical to TRBD2. The source is an adult who was a healthcare worker with PCR-confirmed SARS-CoV-2 infection or an uninfected control (not recorded which). The specimen was whole blood. CDR3 coding DNA: TGTGCCAGCACGTGGGCTAGCGGGAGTAGGAAGGAGCAGTTCTTC. Encoded protein: CASTWASGSRKEQFF.